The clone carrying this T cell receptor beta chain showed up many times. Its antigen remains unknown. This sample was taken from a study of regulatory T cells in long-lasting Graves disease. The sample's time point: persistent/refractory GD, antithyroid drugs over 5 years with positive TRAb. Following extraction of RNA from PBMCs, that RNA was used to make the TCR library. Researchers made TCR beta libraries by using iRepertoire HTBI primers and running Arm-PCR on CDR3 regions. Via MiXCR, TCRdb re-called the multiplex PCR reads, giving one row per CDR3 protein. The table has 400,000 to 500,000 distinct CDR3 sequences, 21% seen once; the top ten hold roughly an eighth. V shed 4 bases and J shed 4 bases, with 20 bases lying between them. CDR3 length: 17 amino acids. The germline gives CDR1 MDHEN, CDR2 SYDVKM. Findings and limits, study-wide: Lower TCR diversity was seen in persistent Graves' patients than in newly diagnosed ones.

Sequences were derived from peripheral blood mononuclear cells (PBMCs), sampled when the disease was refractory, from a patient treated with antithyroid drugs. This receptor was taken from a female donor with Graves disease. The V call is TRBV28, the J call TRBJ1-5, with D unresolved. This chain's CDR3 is CASSSDSRRRWNQPQHF. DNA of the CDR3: TGTGCCAGCAGTTCTGATTCGCGCAGGAGGTGGAATCAGCCCCAGCATTTT. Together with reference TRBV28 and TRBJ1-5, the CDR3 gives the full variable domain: DVKVTQSSRYLVKRTGEKVFLECVQDMDHENMFWYRQDPGLGLRLIYFSYDVKMKEKGDIPEGYSVSREKKERFSLILESASTNQTSMYLCASSSDSRRRWNQPQHFGDGTRLSIL.